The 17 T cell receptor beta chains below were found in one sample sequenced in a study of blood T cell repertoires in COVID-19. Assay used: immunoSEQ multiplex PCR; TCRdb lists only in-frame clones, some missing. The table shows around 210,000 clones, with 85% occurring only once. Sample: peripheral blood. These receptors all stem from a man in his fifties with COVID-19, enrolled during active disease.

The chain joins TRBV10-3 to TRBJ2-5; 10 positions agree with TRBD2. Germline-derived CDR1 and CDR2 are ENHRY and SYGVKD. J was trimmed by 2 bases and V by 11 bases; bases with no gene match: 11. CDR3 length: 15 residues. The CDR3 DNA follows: TGTGCCTCTTCTAGCGGGGGCTTGCAACAAGAGACCCAGTACTTC. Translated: CASSSGGLQQETQYF.

The CDR3 spells CASSLASGRTGELFF. The CDR3 DNA sequence: TGCGCCAGCAGCTTGGCTAGCGGGAGGACCGGGGAGCTGTTTTTT. The J gene is TRBJ2-2, the V gene TRBV5-1; the match to TRBD2 covers 11 bases. Germline CDR1 is SGHRS and CDR2 is YFSETQ. The CDR3 has 15 amino acids. The V segment lost 0 bases and the J segment 5 bases; nucleotides outside the gene matches: 0.

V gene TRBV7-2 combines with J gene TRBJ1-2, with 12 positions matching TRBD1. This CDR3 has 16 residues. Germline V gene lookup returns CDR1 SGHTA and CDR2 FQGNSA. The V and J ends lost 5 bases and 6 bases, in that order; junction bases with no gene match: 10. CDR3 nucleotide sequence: TGTGCCAGCAGCCCCGGGACAGGGGGCTTTTTTCATGGCTACACCTTC. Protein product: CASSPGTGGFFHGYTF.

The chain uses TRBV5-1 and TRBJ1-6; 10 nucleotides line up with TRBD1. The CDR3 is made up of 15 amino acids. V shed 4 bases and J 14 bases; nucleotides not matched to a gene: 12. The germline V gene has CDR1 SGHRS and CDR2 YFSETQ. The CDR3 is CASSPRTGGPGALHF. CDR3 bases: TGCGCCAGCAGCCCTCGGACAGGGGGACCCGGGGCCCTCCACTTT.

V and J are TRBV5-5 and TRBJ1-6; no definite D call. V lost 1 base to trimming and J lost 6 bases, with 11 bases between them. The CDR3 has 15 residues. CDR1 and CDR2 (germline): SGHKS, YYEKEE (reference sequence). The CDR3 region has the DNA TGTGCCAGCAGCTTGTTGAGGGTCCCTAATTCACCCCTCCACTTT. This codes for CASSLLRVPNSPLHF.

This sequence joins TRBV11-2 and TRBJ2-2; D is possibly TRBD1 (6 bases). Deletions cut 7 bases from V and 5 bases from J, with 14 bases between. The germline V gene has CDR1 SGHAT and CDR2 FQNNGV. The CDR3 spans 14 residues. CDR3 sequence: CASTPGHPTGELFF. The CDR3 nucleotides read TGTGCCAGCACACCGGGACACCCGACCGGGGAGCTGTTTTTT. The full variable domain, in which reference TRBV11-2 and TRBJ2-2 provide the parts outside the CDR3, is EAGVAQSPRYKIIEKRQSVAFWCNPISGHATLYWYQQILGQGPKLLIQFQNNGVVDDSQLPKDRFSAERLKGVDSTLKIQPAKLEDSAVYLCASTPGHPTGELFFGEGSRLTVL.

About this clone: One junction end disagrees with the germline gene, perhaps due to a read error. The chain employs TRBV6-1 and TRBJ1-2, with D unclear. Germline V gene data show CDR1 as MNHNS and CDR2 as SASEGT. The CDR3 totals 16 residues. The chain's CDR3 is CASSEGPYGANYGYTF. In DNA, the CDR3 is TGTGCCAGCAGCGAAGGGCCTTACGGAGCTAACTATGGCTACACCTTC.

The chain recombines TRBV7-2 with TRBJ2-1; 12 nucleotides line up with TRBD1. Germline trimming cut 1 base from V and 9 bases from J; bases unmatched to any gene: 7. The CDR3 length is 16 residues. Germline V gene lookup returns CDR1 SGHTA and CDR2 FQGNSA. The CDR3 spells CASSLGVGQGALEQFF. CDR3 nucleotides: TGTGCCAGCAGCTTAGGTGTGGGACAGGGGGCTCTTGAGCAGTTCTTC.

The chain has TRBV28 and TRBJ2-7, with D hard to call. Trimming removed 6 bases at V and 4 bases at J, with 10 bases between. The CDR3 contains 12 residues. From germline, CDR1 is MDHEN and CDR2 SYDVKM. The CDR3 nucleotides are TGTGCCAGCAGCCTAACCTCTTACGAGCAGTACTTC. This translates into CASSLTSYEQYF.

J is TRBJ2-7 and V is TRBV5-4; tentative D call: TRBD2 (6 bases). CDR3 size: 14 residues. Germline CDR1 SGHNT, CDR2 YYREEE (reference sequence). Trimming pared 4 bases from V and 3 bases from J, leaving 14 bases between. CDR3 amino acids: CASSLGLVDYEQYF. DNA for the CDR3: TGTGCCAGCAGCCTGGGACTGGTTGACTACGAGCAGTACTTC. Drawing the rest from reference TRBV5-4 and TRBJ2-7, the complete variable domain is ETGVTQSPTHLIKTRGQQVTLRCSSQSGHNTVSWYQQALGQGPQFIFQYYREEENGRGNFPPRFSGLQFPNYSSELNVNALELDDSALYLCASSLGLVDYEQYFGPGTRLTVT.

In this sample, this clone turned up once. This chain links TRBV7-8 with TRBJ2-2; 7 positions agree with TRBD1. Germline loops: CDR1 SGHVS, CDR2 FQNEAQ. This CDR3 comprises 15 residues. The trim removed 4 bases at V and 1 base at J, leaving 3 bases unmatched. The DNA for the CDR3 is TGTGCCAGCAGCTACCGACAGGGGAACACCGGGGAGCTGTTTTTT. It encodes CASSYRQGNTGELFF.

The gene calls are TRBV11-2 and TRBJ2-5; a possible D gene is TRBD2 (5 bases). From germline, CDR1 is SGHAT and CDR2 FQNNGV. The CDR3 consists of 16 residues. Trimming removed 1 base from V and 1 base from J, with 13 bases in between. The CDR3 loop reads CASSLVGGGLQETQYF. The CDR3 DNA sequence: TGTGCCAGCAGCTTAGTTGGTGGCGGACTCCAAGAGACCCAGTACTTC.

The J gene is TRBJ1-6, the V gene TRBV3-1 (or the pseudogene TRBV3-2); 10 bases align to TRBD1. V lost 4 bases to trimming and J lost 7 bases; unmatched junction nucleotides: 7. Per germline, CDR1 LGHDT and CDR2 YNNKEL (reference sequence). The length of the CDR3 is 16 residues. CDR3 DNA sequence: TGTGCCAGCAGCCGAGCCCCGACAGGGGGCAATTCACCCCTCCACTTT. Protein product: CASSRAPTGGNSPLHF.

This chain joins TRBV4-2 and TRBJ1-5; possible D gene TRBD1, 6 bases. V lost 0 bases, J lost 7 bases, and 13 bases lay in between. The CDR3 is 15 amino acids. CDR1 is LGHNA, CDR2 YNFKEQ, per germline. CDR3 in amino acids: CASSQEQGKGQPQHF. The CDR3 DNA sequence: TGTGCCAGCAGCCAAGAGCAGGGGAAGGGCCAGCCCCAGCATTTT.

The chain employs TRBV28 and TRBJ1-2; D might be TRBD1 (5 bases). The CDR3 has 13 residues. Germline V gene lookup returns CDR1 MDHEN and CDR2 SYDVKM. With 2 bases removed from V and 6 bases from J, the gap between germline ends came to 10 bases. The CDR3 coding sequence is TGTGCCAGCAGTTTACAGATACAGGATGGCTACACCTTC. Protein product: CASSLQIQDGYTF.

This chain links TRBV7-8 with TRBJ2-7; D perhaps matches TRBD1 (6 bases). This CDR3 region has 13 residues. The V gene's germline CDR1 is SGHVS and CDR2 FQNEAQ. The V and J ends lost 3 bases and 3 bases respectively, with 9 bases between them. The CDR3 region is CASSFLGGYEQYF. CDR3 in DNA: TGTGCCAGCAGCTTCTTAGGGGGCTACGAGCAGTACTTC.

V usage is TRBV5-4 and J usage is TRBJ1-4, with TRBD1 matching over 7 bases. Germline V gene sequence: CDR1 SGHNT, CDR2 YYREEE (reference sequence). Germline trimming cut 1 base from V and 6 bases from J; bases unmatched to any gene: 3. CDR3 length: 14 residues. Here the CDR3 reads CASSLTGTDEKLFF. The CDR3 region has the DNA TGTGCCAGCAGCTTGACCGGGACAGATGAAAAACTGTTTTTT.